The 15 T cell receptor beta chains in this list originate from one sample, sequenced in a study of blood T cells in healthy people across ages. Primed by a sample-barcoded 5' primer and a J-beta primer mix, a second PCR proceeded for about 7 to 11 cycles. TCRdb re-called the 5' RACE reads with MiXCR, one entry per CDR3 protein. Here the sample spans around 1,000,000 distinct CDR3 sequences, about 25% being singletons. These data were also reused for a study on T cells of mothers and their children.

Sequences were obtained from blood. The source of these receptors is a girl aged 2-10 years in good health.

This CDR3 is CASSSGTPSSYNSPLHF. The CDR3 DNA reads as TGTGCCAGCAGTTCCGGGACGCCGAGCTCCTATAATTCACCCCTCCACTTT. This chain uses TRBV28 with TRBJ1-6; tentative D call: TRBD1 (5 bases). This CDR3 is built from 17 residues. The V and J ends lost 4 bases and 0 bases respectively, with 13 bases between them. Germline values: CDR1 MDHEN, CDR2 SYDVKM.

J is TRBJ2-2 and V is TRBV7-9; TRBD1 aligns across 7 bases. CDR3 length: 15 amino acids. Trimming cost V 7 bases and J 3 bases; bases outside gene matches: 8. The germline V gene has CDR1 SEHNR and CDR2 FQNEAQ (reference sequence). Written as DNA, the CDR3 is TGTGCCAGCACCCGAAACAGGGGTTACACCGGGGAGCTGTTTTTT. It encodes CASTRNRGYTGELFF.

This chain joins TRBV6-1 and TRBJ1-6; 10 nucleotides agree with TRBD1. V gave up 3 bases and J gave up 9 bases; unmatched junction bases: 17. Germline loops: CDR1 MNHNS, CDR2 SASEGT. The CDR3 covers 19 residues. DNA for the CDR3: TGTGCCAGCAGTGACCGGGACAGGGGCCACGGCACCCGAATTTCACCCCTCCACTTT. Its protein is CASSDRDRGHGTRISPLHF.

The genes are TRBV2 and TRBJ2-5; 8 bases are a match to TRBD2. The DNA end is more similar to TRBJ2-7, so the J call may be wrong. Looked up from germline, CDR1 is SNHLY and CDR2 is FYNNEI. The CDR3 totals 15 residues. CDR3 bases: TGTGCCAGCAGCCCCCTACTAGCGGCCTCCTACGAGCAGTACTTC. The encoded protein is CASSPLLAASYEQYF.

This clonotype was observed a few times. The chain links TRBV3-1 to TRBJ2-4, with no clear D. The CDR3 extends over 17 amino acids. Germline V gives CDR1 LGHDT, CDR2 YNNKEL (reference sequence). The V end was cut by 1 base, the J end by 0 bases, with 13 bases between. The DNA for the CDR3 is TGTGCCAGCAGCCAAGTTCCGGCAGGTATAGCCAAAAACATTCAGTACTTC. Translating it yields CASSQVPAGIAKNIQYF.

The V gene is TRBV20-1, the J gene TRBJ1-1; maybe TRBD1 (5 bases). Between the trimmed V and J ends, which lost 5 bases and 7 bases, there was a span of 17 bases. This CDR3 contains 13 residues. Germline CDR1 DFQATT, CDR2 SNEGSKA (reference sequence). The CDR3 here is CSAPISGSGEAFF. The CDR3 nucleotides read TGCAGTGCTCCTATCTCAGGGAGTGGTGAAGCTTTCTTT.

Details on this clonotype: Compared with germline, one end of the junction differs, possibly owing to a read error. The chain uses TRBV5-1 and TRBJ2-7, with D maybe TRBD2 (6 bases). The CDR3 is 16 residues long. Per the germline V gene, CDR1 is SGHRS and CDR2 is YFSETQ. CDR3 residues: CASSTSRDSRTYGQYF. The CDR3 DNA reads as TGCGCCAGCAGTACATCCCGGGACTCGAGAACCTACGGGCAGTACTTC.

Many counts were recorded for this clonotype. The CDR3 DNA is TGTGCCAGCAGCCCTGCCACAGATACGCAGTATTTT. Translating it yields CASSPATDTQYF. The J gene is TRBJ2-3, the V gene TRBV7-2; D gene unclear. The CDR3 spans 12 residues. V gave up 5 bases and J gave up 2 bases, with 5 bases separating them. In germline, CDR1 is SGHTA, CDR2 FQGNSA.

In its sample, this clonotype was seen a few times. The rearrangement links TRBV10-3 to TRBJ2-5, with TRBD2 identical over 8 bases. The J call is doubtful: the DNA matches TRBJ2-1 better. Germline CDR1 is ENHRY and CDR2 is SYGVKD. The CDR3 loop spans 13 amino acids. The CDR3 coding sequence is TGTGCCATCACCGGGACTAGTCACAATGAGCAGTTCTTC. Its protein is CAITGTSHNEQFF.

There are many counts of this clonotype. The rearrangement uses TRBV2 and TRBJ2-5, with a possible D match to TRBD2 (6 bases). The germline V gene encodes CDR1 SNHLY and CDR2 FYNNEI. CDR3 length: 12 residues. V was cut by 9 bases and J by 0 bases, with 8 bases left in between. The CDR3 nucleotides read TGTGCCAGTTCTAGCGACCAAGAGACCCAGTACTTC. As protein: CASSSDQETQYF. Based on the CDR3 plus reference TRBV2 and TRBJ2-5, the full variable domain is EPEVTQTPSHQVTQMGQEVILRCVPISNHLYFYWYRQILGQKVEFLVSFYNNEISEKSEIFDDQFSVERPDGSNFTLKIRSTKLEDSAMYFCASSSDQETQYFGPGTRLLVL.

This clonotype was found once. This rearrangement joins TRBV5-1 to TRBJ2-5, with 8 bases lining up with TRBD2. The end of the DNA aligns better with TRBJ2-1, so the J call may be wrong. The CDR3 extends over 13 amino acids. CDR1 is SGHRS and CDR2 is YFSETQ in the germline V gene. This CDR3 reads CASRSGSSNEQFF. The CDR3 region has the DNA TGCGCCAGCAGGAGCGGGAGTTCGAATGAGCAGTTCTTC.

CDR3 sequence reads: CSGGSSGGQGEQFF. CDR3 nucleotide sequence: TGCAGCGGTGGTTCGTCGGGAGGTCAAGGTGAGCAGTTCTTC. The gene calls are TRBV29-1 and TRBJ2-1; 7 nucleotides agree with TRBD2. Losses at the gene ends were 7 bases for V and 9 bases for J; bases not matched to a gene: 15. This CDR3 is built from 14 residues. Germline CDR1 and CDR2: SQVTM and ANQGSEA.

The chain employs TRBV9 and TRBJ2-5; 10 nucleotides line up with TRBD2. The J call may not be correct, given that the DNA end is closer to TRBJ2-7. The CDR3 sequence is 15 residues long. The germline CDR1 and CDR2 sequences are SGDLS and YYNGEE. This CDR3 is CASSPIRAGGVEQYF. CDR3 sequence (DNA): TGTGCCAGCAGCCCCATTAGAGCGGGAGGGGTCGAGCAGTACTTC.

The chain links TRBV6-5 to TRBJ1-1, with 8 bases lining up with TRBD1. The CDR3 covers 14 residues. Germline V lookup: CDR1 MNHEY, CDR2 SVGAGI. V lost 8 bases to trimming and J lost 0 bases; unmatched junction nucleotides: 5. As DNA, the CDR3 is TGTGCCAGCTTTCAGGGGGCCCTGAACACTGAAGCTTTCTTT. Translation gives CASFQGALNTEAFF.

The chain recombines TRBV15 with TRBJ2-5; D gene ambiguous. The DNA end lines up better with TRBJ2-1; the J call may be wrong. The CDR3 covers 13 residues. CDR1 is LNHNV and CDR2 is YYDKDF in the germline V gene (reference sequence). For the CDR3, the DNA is TGTGCCACCAGCCCCTACGAGGTCGGTGAGCAGTTCTTC. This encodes CATSPYEVGEQFF.